This T cell receptor (beta chain) was obtained from a study of response to subunit inactivated influenza vaccine. One entry per CDR3 protein results from TCRdb running MiXCR on the RT-PCR reads. The sample records under 850,000 distinct CDR3 sequences, about 18% being singletons. Study observations and caveats: That few new T cells are recruited by each seasonal influenza vaccination was the authors' suggestion.

This CDR3 region has 14 residues. CDR1 is SQVTM and CDR2 is ANQGSEA in the germline V gene. The ends lost 4 bases at V and 3 bases at J; junction bases unmatched: 6. This clonotype was seen only a few times. Its antigen is undetermined. This TCR was recovered from a man aged 45-65 years who received an inactivated influenza vaccine. Here the sequenced sample was PBMCs from blood, taken 5 to 6 days after vaccination. V usage is TRBV29-1 and J usage is TRBJ2-3, with TRBD2 matching 8 bases. As DNA, the CDR3 is TGCAGCGTTGCGGGGCTAGCGGGTACAGATACGCAGTATTTT. This gives the protein CSVAGLAGTDTQYF.